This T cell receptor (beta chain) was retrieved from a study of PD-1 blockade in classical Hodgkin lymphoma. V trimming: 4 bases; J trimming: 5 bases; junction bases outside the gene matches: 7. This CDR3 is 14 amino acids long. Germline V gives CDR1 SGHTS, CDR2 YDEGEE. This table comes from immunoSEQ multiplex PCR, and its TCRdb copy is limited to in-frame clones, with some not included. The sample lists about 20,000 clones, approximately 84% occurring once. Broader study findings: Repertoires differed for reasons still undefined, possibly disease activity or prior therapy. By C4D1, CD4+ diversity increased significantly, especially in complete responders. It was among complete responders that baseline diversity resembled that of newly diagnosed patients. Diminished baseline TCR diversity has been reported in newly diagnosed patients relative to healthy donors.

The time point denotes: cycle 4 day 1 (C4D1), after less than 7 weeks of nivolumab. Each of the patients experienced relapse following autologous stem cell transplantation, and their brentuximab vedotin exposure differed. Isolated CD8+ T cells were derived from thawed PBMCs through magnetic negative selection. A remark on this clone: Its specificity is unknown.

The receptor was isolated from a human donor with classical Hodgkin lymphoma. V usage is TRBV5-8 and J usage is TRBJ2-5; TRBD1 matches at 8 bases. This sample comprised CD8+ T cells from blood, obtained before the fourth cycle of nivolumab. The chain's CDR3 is CASSALDRDETQYF. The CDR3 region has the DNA TGTGCCAGCAGCGCGTTGGACAGGGACGAGACCCAGTACTTC.